Following are 20 T cell receptor beta chains from one sample sequenced in a study of T cell repertoires in cytomegalovirus infection. TCRdb reprocessed the reads via MiXCR and lists one record per CDR3 protein. This sample carries 110,000 to 150,000 distinct CDR3 sequences, 32% of them seen once, and the ten largest clones take about 52%. These TCRs are of unknown antigen specificity. Source: CD8+ T cells from cultured PBMCs, taken from culture after CMV antigen stimulation. These receptors originate from a human donor in good health (CMV status not recorded). Some clones in this sample may be carry-over from other donors' samples.

There are a few counts of this clonotype. The chain couples TRBV27 to TRBJ2-1; 7 bases fit TRBD2. The CDR3 is made up of 14 amino acids. J gave up 7 bases and V 6 bases, and 9 bases lay outside the gene matches. In germline, CDR1 is MNHEY, CDR2 SMNVEV (reference sequence). The CDR3 here is CASRPGTGGNEQFF. In DNA form, the CDR3 reads TGTGCCAGCAGGCCCGGGACGGGAGGAAATGAGCAGTTCTTC.

The chain recombines TRBV27 with TRBJ1-2; D possibly corresponds to TRBD1 (6 bases). The V end lost 0 bases, the J end lost 6 bases, and 17 bases lay between the germline ends. The V gene's germline CDR1 is MNHEY and CDR2 SMNVEV (reference sequence). The CDR3 is 16 residues long. The CDR3 is CASSLSGGLRVNGYTF. The DNA for the CDR3 is TGTGCCAGCAGTTTATCAGGGGGGTTGCGGGTCAATGGCTACACCTTC.

This chain joins TRBV27 and TRBJ1-1; TRBD1 is a possible D gene (6 bases). With 3 bases removed from V and 6 bases from J, the gap between germline ends came to 11 bases. The CDR3 spans 13 residues. Germline assignment: CDR1 MNHEY and CDR2 SMNVEV (reference sequence). The CDR3, as DNA: TGTGCCAGCAGTTTGCCAGGGGACGCTGAAGCTTTCTTT. As protein: CASSLPGDAEAFF.

The V gene is TRBV6-5, the J gene TRBJ2-2; possibly TRBD2 for D (5 bases). There are 17 residues in the CDR3. CDR1 and CDR2 from the germline V gene are MNHEY and SVGAGI. Deletions cut 0 bases from V and 1 base from J, with 12 bases between. The chain's CDR3 is CASSYSFWTENTGELFF. The CDR3 DNA reads TGTGCCAGCAGTTACTCGTTCTGGACTGAGAACACCGGGGAGCTGTTTTTT.

The chain is built from TRBV7-6 and TRBJ2-1, with D tentatively TRBD2 (6 bases). Germline CDR1 SGHVS, CDR2 FNYEAQ. Deletions cut 3 bases from V and 10 bases from J, with 13 bases between. The CDR3 sequence is 13 residues long. Written as DNA, the CDR3 is TGTGCCAGCAGCTTTGGGACTCCAGAAGAGCAGTTCTTC. Translating it yields CASSFGTPEEQFF.

The V and J genes are TRBV19 and TRBJ2-5; 7 bases fit TRBD2. The CDR3 covers 15 residues. Germline V lookup: CDR1 LNHDA, CDR2 SQIVND (reference sequence). The V gene end was trimmed by 6 bases and the J gene end by 2 bases; junction bases not matched to a gene: 9. The CDR3 spells CASRNAGTIQETQYF. The CDR3, as DNA: TGTGCCAGTAGAAACGCCGGGACTATACAAGAGACCCAGTACTTC.

J is TRBJ1-5 and V is TRBV28, with unresolved D. The CDR3 runs to 13 residues. Deletions cut 4 bases from V and 5 bases from J, with 9 bases between. Germline-derived CDR1 and CDR2 are MDHEN and SYDVKM. CDR3 residues: CASSSFGDQPQHF. The CDR3 DNA is TGTGCCAGCAGTTCGTTCGGGGATCAGCCCCAGCATTTT.

The V call is TRBV6-2 or TRBV6-3, the J call TRBJ2-2; 7 positions agree with TRBD2. V was clipped by 5 bases and J by 4 bases; unmatched bases: 7. CDR1 and CDR2 from the germline V gene are MNHEY and SVGEGT. The CDR3 extends over 15 amino acids. The CDR3 region is CASSPPGGITGELFF. DNA of the CDR3: TGTGCCAGCAGTCCTCCGGGGGGTATCACCGGGGAGCTGTTTTTT.

The chain carries TRBV6-5 and TRBJ2-7; 9 bases agree with TRBD2. The V segment lost 3 bases and the J segment 2 bases; nucleotides outside the gene matches: 5. This CDR3 spans 15 amino acids. Germline V CDR1 and CDR2: MNHEY, SVGAGI. The CDR3 reads CASSYGVAGAYEQYF. The CDR3 DNA reads TGTGCCAGCAGTTATGGGGTAGCGGGGGCCTACGAGCAGTACTTC.

This clonotype was seen more than once but under ten times. The rearrangement uses TRBV28 and TRBJ2-3; D gene ambiguous. V shed 6 bases and J shed 2 bases, with 9 bases lying between them. This CDR3 has 13 amino acids. The germline V gene has CDR1 MDHEN and CDR2 SYDVKM. The CDR3 loop reads CASRIAHTDTQYF. In nucleotides, the CDR3 is TGTGCCAGCAGGATTGCGCACACAGATACGCAGTATTTT.

The chain couples TRBV6-1 to TRBJ2-7; TRBD1 agrees at 10 bases. The CDR3 spans 15 residues. Trimming took 4 bases from V and 6 from J; bases not matched to a gene: 9. Germline CDR1 is MNHNS and CDR2 is SASEGT. The CDR3 coding sequence is TGTGCCAGCAGTGCAAGACAGGGGGCGTCGAGCGAGCAGTACTTC. Translating gives CASSARQGASSEQYF.

This chain connects TRBV6-6 to TRBJ2-3; D possibly uses TRBD1 or TRBD2 (5 bases each). Trimming stripped 8 bases from V and 3 bases from J, with 12 bases between. Germline CDR1 MNHNY, CDR2 SVGAGI (reference sequence). The CDR3 is 13 amino acids. This chain's CDR3 is CASQGAMTDTQYF. CDR3 sequence (DNA): TGTGCCAGCCAGGGAGCTATGACAGATACGCAGTATTTT.

The V and J genes are TRBV11-2 and TRBJ1-2; TRBD1 aligns across 9 bases. The CDR3 spans 16 residues. Trimming at V came to 0 bases and at J to 8 bases, leaving 10 bases not matched to a gene. Germline CDR1 SGHAT, CDR2 FQNNGV. The CDR3 coding sequence is TGTGCCAGCAGCTTAGATTCGAGGTACAGGGGGCACGGCTACACCTTC. Translated, it gives CASSLDSRYRGHGYTF.

The V gene is TRBV30, the J gene TRBJ1-6; D ambiguous. Trimming stripped 0 bases from V and 11 bases from J, with 8 bases between. From germline, CDR1 is GTSNPN and CDR2 SVGIG (reference sequence). The CDR3 is made up of 12 amino acids. This CDR3 is CAWSVGDPPLHF. The DNA for the CDR3 is TGTGCCTGGAGTGTAGGAGATCCACCCCTCCACTTT.

The table lists this clonotype with a count of one. The chain links TRBV19 to TRBJ1-5, with D unclear. The CDR3 consists of 15 residues. CDR1 and CDR2 (germline): LNHDA, SQIVND (reference sequence). The V end lost 4 bases, the J end lost 1 base, and 11 bases lay between the germline ends. The CDR3 region is CASSTASGSNQPQHF. In DNA form, the CDR3 reads TGTGCCAGTAGTACCGCGTCGGGAAGCAATCAGCCCCAGCATTTT.

This clonotype was counted only a few times. The chain carries TRBV19 and TRBJ1-3, with D tentatively TRBD1 (6 bases). Trimming removed 9 bases from V and 0 bases from J, with 15 bases in between. The length of the CDR3 is 15 residues. Per germline, CDR1 LNHDA and CDR2 SQIVND (reference sequence). This CDR3 reads CASDYGTHSGNTIYF. The CDR3 nucleotides are TGTGCCAGCGACTATGGGACACACTCTGGAAACACCATATATTTT.

This clonotype was observed at least ten times. The rearrangement links TRBV7-6 to TRBJ1-1, with D possibly TRBD1 on 5 matching bases. Per the germline V gene, CDR1 is SGHVS and CDR2 is FNYEAQ. Trimming left V 5 bases short and J 1 base short, with 8 bases between. The CDR3 runs 13 residues. CDR3 residues: CASSPGTNTEAFF. CDR3 nucleotides: TGTGCCAGCAGCCCGGGGACGAACACTGAAGCTTTCTTT.

This clonotype was seen only a few times. The junction differs from germline at one of its ends, possibly a read error. The J gene is TRBJ1-3, the V gene TRBV9; TRBD1 agrees at 7 bases. Germline values: CDR1 SGDLS, CDR2 YYNGEE. The CDR3 length is 12 residues. The CDR3 reads CASSSPGQSKRF. Written as DNA, the CDR3 is TGTGCCAGCAGCTCCCCGGGACAGTCCAAGAGGTTT.

The chain has TRBV7-6 and TRBJ1-1; the D gene is possibly TRBD1 (5 bases). This CDR3 spans 14 amino acids. Germline CDR1 is SGHVS and CDR2 is FNYEAQ. V gave up 4 bases and J gave up 0 bases, with 9 bases separating them. The CDR3 reads CASSSGLLNTEAFF. As DNA, the CDR3 is TGTGCCAGCAGCTCGGGACTGCTGAACACTGAAGCTTTCTTT. Combining the CDR3 with reference TRBV7-6 and TRBJ1-1 gives the whole variable domain GAGVSQSPRYKVTKRGQDVALRCDPISGHVSLYWYRQALGQGPEFLTYFNYEAQQDKSGLPNDRFSAERPEGSISTLTIQRTEQRDSAMYRCASSSGLLNTEAFFGQGTRLTVV.

This chain uses TRBV6-5 with TRBJ1-2; 11 nucleotides match TRBD1. After removal of 7 bases from V and 4 bases from J, the junction contained 11 bases not matched to a gene. The CDR3 runs 16 residues. In germline, CDR1 is MNHEY, CDR2 SVGAGI. The CDR3 DNA is TGTGCCAGCAATCCGGGACAGGGGGACCTCTCCTATGGCTACACCTTC. Translation gives CASNPGQGDLSYGYTF.